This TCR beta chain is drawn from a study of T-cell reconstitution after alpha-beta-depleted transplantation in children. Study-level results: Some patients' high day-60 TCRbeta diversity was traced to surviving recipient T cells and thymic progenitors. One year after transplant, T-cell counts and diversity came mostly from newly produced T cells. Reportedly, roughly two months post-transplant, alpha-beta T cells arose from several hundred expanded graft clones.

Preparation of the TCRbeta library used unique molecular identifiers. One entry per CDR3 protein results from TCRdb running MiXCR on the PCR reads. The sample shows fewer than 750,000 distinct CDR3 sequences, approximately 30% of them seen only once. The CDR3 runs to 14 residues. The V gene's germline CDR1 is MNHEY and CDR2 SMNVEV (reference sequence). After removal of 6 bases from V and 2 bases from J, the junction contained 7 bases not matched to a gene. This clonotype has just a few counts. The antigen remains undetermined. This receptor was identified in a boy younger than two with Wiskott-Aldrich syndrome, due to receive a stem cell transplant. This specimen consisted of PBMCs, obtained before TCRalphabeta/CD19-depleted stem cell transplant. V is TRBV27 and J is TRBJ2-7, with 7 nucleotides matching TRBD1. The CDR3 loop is CASRSGTAPYEQYF. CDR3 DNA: TGTGCCAGCAGATCCGGGACAGCGCCCTACGAGCAGTACTTC.